Listed below are T cell receptor beta chains from one sample, sequenced in a study of blood T cell repertoires in COVID-19. The protocol was immunoSEQ multiplex PCR, while the TCRdb copy is restricted to in-frame clones and leaves out a portion. The profile shows approximately 220,000 clones, around nine tenths of them singletons. Sequencing was performed on peripheral blood. The receptors come from a man in his sixties who had recovered from COVID-19. CDR3s include the opening cysteine and the closing phenylalanine or tryptophan. The order of the fields is clone size, J gene, V gene, D gene, CDR3 DNA, CDR3 protein. The D gene is left open where the match is weak. Not all rows give a size; the values are once, few, many and, for expanded clones, a class.

>NA|TRBJ2-7|TRBV2|NA
TGTGCCAGCAGTGAGAATAGTATGTCCTACGAGCAGTACTTC
CASSENSMSYEQYF
>NA|TRBJ2-7|TRBV19|TRBD2
TGTGCCAGTAGTATGACTAGCGGGAGTTTGGCCGAGCAGTACTTC
CASSMTSGSLAEQYF
>NA|TRBJ1-5|TRBV10-3|TRBD1
TGTGCCATCAGTTCGGACAGGGAACGTCAGCCCCAGCATTTT
CAISSDRERQPQHF
>NA|TRBJ1-2|TRBV11-2|NA
TGTGCCAGCAGCTTAGGGTTAAGTGGGGCATACGGCTACACCTTC
CASSLGLSGAYGYTF
>NA|TRBJ1-2|TRBV5-1|TRBD1
TGCGCCAGCAGCTCGGACAGGGGCTACTATGGCTACACCTTC
CASSSDRGYYGYTF
>NA|TRBJ1-6|TRBV30|TRBD1
TGTGCCTGGAGTGGGGGACAGGGGGCTTCACCCCTCCACTTT
CAWSGGQGASPLHF
>few|TRBJ2-7|TRBV27|TRBD1
TGTGCCAGCAGGCAATGGGACAGATCCTACGAGCAGTACTTC
CASRQWDRSYEQYF
>NA|TRBJ2-1|TRBV9|TRBD2
TGTGCCAGCAGCTCTAGGGCTAGCGGAAACAATGAGCAGTTCTTC
CASSSRASGNNEQFF
>NA|TRBJ2-7|TRBV7-8|TRBD1
TGTGCCAGCAGCTTAGCGTCATTACGGGACAGGGTTAACTACGAGCAGTACTTC
CASSLASLRDRVNYEQYF
>NA|TRBJ2-5|TRBV27|NA
TGTGCCAGCAGTGCCCCCCAGGGGACCCAGTACTTC
CASSAPQGTQYF
>once|TRBJ2-5|TRBV5-1|NA
TGCGCCAGCAGCCTAGGGAGTAACCAAGAGACCCAGTACTTC
CASSLGSNQETQYF
>NA|TRBJ2-7|TRBV25-1|NA
TGTGCCAGCAGTGAATATCCTAGCAGGTACGAGCAGTACTTC
CASSEYPSRYEQYF
>NA|TRBJ1-1|TRBV21-1|NA
TGTGCCAGCAGCAAAGTAGAGAGAGAGGCTTTCTTT
CASSKVEREAFF
>few|TRBJ1-2|TRBV29-1|NA
TGCAGCGTGTCGCCCTCGGACAGTGCCATCCCCCACGGCTATGGCTACACCTTC
CSVSPSDSAIPHGYGYTF
>NA|TRBJ2-5|TRBV19|TRBD2
TGTGCCACAGGACTAGCGGATAAAGAGACCCAGTACTTC
CATGLADKETQYF
>few|TRBJ2-7|TRBV5-1|TRBD2
TGCGCCAGCAGCCCAATCGGTTTCAGCGGGACTAACCTAGGAAGCTCCTACGAGCAGTACTTC
CASSPIGFSGTNLGSSYEQYF
>once|TRBJ1-4|TRBV5-1|NA
TGCGCCAGCAGCTTGGTGGAGGCGGAAAAACTGTTTTTT
CASSLVEAEKLFF
>NA|TRBJ2-7|TRBV27|NA
TGTGCCAGCAGTTTAATGGTCAGGGAAAGGAAGTACTTC
CASSLMVRERKYF
>NA|TRBJ2-7|TRBV21-1|NA
TGTGCCAGCAGCAAAGAAGAAGGTCGGGGGGTCACCCTCTCCTACGAGCAGTACTTC
CASSKEEGRGVTLSYEQYF
>NA|TRBJ1-4|TRBV2|NA
TGTGCCAGCAGTGAAACCCAGGCAAGCGAAAAACTGTTTTTT
CASSETQASEKLFF
>NA|TRBJ1-1|TRBV4-3|NA
TGCGCCAGCAGCCAAGACAGGGAGGGCACTGAAGCTTTCTTT
CASSQDREGTEAFF
>NA|TRBJ2-7|TRBV2|TRBD2
TGTGCCAGCAGTGAACGTCCAGCGGGAGGCAGAGAGCAGTACTTC
CASSERPAGGREQYF
>NA|TRBJ2-6|TRBV15|NA
TGTGCCACCAGCAATTCAGGGGCCAACGTCCTGACTTTC
CATSNSGANVLTF
>NA|TRBJ1-2|TRBV6-5|NA
TGTGCCAGCAGGGGTCGCGTGGGACTGAACTATGGCTACACCTTC
CASRGRVGLNYGYTF
>NA|TRBJ2-1|TRBV28|NA
TGTGCCAGCAGTTTATTCCCCCTGAATGAGCAGTTCTTC
CASSLFPLNEQFF
>NA|TRBJ2-4|TRBV29-1|NA
TGCAGCGTTACCCACGAAAGGGGGAACATTCAGTACTTC
CSVTHERGNIQYF
>NA|TRBJ2-7|TRBV5-4|NA
TGTGCCAGCAGCTTTGGAGCGTCCTACGAGCAGTACTTC
CASSFGASYEQYF
>NA|TRBJ1-1|TRBV30|NA
TGTGCCTGGAGACTACTTACGGGGGGCGCTTTCTTT
CAWRLLTGGAFF
>once|TRBJ2-4|TRBV7-2|TRBD1
TGTGCCAGCAGCCTCCTTCCCGGGACAGGGGGCCAAAACATTCAGTACTTC
CASSLLPGTGGQNIQYF
>NA|TRBJ2-5|TRBV30|NA
TGTGCCTGGAGCCAGGGTGGGGAGACCCAGTACTTC
CAWSQGGETQYF
>NA|TRBJ1-2|TRBV6-1|NA
TGTGCCAGCAGTGAAGATTGGGGTCGACAGGCTATAGGCTACACCTTC
CASSEDWGRQAIGYTF
>NA|TRBJ2-1|TRBV4-2|TRBD2
TGTGCCAGCAGCTCAACTAGCGGGAGCTACAATGAGCAGTTCTTC
CASSSTSGSYNEQFF
>NA|TRBJ2-7|TRBV7-2|TRBD1
TGTGCCAGCAACCTACTACAGGGGGCCTCCCGCGAGCAGTACTTC
CASNLLQGASREQYF
>NA|TRBJ2-7|TRBV11-2|NA
TGTGCCAGCAGCTTAGCGGCGGCCTCCTACGAGCAGTACTTC
CASSLAAASYEQYF
>NA|TRBJ2-3|TRBV5-4|NA
TGTGCCAGCAGTGGGGAGAGCACAGATACGCAGTATTTT
CASSGESTDTQYF
>NA|TRBJ1-6|TRBV11-2|NA
TGTGCCAGCAGCTTAGTGGCCAGTTCCAATTCACCCCTCCACTTT
CASSLVASSNSPLHF
>NA|TRBJ2-5|TRBV12-1|NA
TGTGTCCCACAGGGGGCTACAGAGACCCAGTACTTC
CVPQGATETQYF
>NA|TRBJ1-5|TRBV6-4|TRBD1
TGTGCCAGCAGTCCGGGACAGGGTAATCAGCCCCAGCATTTT
CASSPGQGNQPQHF
>NA|TRBJ2-2|TRBV5-6|NA
TGTGCCAGCAGCTTAGGGGGGGGCACCGGGGAGCTGTTTTTT
CASSLGGGTGELFF
>few|TRBJ1-6|TRBV6-2/TRBV6-3|NA
TGTGCCAGCAGTCGGGGAAGGAATTCACCCCTCCACTTT
CASSRGRNSPLHF
>once|TRBJ2-5|TRBV30|TRBD2
TGTGCCTGGAGTGCCGGACTAGCGGTGGAGACCCAGTACTTC
CAWSAGLAVETQYF
>NA|TRBJ1-1|TRBV19|NA
TGTGCCAGTACCCTTTCGATCGGGGGGATTATGAACACTGAAGCTTTCTTT
CASTLSIGGIMNTEAFF
>few|TRBJ2-2|TRBV25-1|NA
TGTGCCAGCCGTGGACTTTTGAACACCGGGGAGCTGTTTTTT
CASRGLLNTGELFF
>NA|TRBJ1-1|TRBV9|NA
TGTGCCAGCAGCGGGGGCGTGGCGAACACTGAAGCTTTCTTT
CASSGGVANTEAFF
>NA|TRBJ2-3|TRBV7-3|TRBD2
TGTGCCAGCAGCTCAAAAGCGGGAGGGCCAGATACGCAGTATTTT
CASSSKAGGPDTQYF
>NA|TRBJ1-6|TRBV10-3|TRBD1
TGTGCCATCGGACAGGGGCTAAATTCACCCCTCCACTTT
CAIGQGLNSPLHF
>NA|TRBJ2-7|TRBV10-1|TRBD2
TGCGCCAGCAGTAGGGAGGGCCTGTACGAGCAGTACTTC
CASSREGLYEQYF
>NA|TRBJ1-1|TRBV5-1|NA
TGCGCCAGCAGACACCCCACAGGGACTGAAGCTTTCTTT
CASRHPTGTEAFF
>NA|TRBJ1-5|TRBV5-1|TRBD1
TGCGCCAGCAGCGCGCAACCGGGACAGAATCAGCCCCAGCATTTT
CASSAQPGQNQPQHF
>NA|TRBJ1-1|TRBV5-4|TRBD1
TGTGCCAGCAGCTTGGTTTCACAAGGGGGCAAGAAGGCTTTCTTT
CASSLVSQGGKKAFF
>NA|TRBJ2-3|TRBV9|NA
TGTGCCAGCAACGTAGGGGATGGTAGTGGGGCGGATACGCAGTATTTT
CASNVGDGSGADTQYF
>NA|TRBJ1-5|TRBV9|NA
TGTGCCAGCAGCCCCCTCGGAGGGGCCAATCAGCCCCAGCATTTT
CASSPLGGANQPQHF
>NA|TRBJ2-2|TRBV11-3|NA
TGTGCCAGCAGCCCAGGGACAAGGACGCCCGGGGAGCTGTTTTTT
CASSPGTRTPGELFF
>NA|TRBJ1-4|TRBV5-8|NA
TGTGCCAGCAGCGGGGGGGGCACAAATGAAAAACTGTTTTTT
CASSGGGTNEKLFF
>NA|TRBJ1-2|TRBV18|TRBD1
TGTGCCAGCTCACCAAATGACAGGGACTATGGCTACACCTTC
CASSPNDRDYGYTF
>NA|TRBJ2-7|TRBV6-6|TRBD1
TGTGCCAGCAGTGTGGGACAGAGCTCCTACGAGCAGTACTTC
CASSVGQSSYEQYF
>NA|TRBJ2-5|TRBV19|TRBD2
TGTGCCACCCGGACTAGCGGGGGTGAGACCCAGTACTTC
CATRTSGGETQYF